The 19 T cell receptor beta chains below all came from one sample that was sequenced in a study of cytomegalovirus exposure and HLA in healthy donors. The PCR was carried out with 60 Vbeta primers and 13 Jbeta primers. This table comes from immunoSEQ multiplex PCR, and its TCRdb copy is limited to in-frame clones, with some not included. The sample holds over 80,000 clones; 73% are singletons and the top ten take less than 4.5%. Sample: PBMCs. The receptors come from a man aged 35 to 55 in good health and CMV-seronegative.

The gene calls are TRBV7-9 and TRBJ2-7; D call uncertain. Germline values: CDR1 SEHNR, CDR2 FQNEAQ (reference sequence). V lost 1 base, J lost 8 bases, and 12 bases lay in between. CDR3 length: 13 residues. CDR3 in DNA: TGTGCCAGCAGCTTAGACACCCTTGAAAAGCAGTACTTC. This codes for CASSLDTLEKQYF.

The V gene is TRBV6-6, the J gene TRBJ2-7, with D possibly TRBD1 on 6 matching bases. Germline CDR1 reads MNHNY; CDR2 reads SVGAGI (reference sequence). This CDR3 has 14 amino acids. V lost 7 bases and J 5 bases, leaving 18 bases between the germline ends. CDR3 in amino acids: CASTPTGSKNEQYF. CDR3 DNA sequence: TGTGCCAGCACCCCAACAGGGTCCAAAAACGAGCAGTACTTC.

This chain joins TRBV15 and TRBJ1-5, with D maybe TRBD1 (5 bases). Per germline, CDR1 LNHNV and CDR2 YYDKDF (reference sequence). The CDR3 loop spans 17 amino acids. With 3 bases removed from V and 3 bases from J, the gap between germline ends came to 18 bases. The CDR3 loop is CATSSPARGGNNQPQHF. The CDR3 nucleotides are TGTGCCACCAGCAGCCCCGCCCGGGGGGGTAACAATCAGCCCCAGCATTTT.

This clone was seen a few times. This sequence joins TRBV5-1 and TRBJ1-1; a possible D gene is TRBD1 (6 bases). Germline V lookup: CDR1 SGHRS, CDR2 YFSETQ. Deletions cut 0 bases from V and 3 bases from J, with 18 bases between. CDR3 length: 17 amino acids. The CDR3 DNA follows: TGCGCCAGCAGCTTGGGGGGGTACAGGGTCAGTGACACTGAAGCTTTCTTT. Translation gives CASSLGGYRVSDTEAFF.

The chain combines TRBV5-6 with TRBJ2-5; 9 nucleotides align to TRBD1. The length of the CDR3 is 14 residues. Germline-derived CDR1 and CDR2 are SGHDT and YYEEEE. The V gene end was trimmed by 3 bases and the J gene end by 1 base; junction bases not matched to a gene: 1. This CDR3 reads CASSWDRVQETQYF. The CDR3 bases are TGTGCCAGCAGCTGGGACAGGGTCCAAGAGACCCAGTACTTC.

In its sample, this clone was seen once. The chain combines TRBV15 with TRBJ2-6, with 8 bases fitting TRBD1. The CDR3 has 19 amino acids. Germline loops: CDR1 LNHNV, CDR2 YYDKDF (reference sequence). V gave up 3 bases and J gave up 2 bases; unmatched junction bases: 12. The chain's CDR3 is CATSSTHSGGRTGANVLTF. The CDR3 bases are TGTGCCACCAGCAGCACACATTCAGGGGGCAGGACTGGGGCCAACGTCCTGACTTTC.

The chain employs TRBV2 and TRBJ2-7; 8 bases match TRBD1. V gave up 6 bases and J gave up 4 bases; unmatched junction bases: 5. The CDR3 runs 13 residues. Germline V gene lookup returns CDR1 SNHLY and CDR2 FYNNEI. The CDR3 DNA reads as TGTGCCAGCAGAAGGACAGGGAGATACGAGCAGTACTTC. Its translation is CASRRTGRYEQYF.

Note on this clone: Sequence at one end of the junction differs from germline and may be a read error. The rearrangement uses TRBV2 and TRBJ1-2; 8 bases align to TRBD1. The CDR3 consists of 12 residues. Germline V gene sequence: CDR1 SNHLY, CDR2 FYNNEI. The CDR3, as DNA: TGTGCCAGCAGTCTGCAGGGGGCTCTCGCCAACTTC. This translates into CASSLQGALANF.

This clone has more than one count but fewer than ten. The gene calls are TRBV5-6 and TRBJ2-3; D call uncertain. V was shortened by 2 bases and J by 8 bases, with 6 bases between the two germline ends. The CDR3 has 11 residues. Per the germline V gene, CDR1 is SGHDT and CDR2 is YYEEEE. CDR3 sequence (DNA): TGTGCCAGCAGCTTCCACGGTACGCAGTATTTT. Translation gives CASSFHGTQYF. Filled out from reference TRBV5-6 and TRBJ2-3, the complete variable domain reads DAGVTQSPTHLIKTRGQQVTLRCSPKSGHDTVSWYQQALGQGPQFIFQYYEEEERQRGNFPDRFSGHQFPNYSSELNVNALLLGDSALYLCASSFHGTQYFGPGTRLTVL.

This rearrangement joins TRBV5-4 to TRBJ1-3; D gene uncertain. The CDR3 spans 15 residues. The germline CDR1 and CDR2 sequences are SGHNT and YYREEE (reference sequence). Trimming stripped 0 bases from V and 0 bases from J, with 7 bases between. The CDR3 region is CASSLDSDSGNTIYF. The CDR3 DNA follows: TGTGCCAGCAGCTTGGATTCAGACTCTGGAAACACCATATATTTT.

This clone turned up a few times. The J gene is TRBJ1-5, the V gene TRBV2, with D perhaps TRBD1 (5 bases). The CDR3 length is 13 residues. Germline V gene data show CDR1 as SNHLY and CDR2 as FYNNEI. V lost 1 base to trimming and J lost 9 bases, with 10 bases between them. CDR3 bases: TGTGCCAGCAGTGAAGTGGTGGGGGGGCCCCAGCATTTT. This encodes CASSEVVGGPQHF.

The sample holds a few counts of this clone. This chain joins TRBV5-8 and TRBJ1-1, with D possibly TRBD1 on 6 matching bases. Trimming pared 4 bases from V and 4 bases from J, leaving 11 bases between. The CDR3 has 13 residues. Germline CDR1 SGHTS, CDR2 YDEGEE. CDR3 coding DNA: TGTGCCAGCAGCCTGGGGACATTCACTGAAGCTTTCTTT. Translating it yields CASSLGTFTEAFF.

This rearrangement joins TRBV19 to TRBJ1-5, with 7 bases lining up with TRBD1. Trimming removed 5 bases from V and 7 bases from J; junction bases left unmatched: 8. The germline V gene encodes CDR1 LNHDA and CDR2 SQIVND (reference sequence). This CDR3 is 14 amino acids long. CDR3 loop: CASSSWDSPQPQHF. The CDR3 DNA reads TGTGCCAGTAGTTCCTGGGACAGTCCCCAGCCCCAGCATTTT. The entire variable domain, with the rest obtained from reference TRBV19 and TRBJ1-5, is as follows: DGGITQSPKYLFRKEGQNVTLSCEQNLNHDAMYWYRQDPGQGLRLIYYSQIVNDFQKGDIAEGYSVSREKKESFPLTVTSAQKNPTAFYLCASSSWDSPQPQHFGDGTRLSIL.

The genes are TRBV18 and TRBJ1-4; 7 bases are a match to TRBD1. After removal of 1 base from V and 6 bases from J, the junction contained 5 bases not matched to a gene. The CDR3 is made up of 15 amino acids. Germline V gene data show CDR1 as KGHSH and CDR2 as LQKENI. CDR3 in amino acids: CASSPRTGVDEKLFF. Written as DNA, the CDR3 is TGTGCCAGCTCACCACGCACAGGGGTGGATGAAAAACTGTTTTTT.

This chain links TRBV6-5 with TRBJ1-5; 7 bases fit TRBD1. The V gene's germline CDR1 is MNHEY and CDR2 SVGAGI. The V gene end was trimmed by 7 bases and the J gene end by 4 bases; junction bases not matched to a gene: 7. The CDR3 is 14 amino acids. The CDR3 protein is CASKPDRENQPQHF. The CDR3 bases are TGTGCCAGCAAACCCGACAGGGAAAATCAGCCCCAGCATTTT.

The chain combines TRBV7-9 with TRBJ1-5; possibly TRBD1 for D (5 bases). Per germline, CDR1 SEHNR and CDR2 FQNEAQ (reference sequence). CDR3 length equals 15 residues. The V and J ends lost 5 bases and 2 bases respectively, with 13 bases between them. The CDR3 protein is CASSPPGRGNQPQHF. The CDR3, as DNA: TGTGCCAGCAGCCCCCCGGGCAGGGGCAATCAGCCCCAGCATTTT.

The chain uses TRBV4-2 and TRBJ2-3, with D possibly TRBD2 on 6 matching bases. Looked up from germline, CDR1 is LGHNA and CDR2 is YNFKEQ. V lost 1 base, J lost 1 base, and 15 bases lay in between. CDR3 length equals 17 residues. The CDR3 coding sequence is TGTGCCAGCAGCCAAGGACTCCTCCCGGGGGGCACAGATACGCAGTATTTT. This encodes CASSQGLLPGGTDTQYF.

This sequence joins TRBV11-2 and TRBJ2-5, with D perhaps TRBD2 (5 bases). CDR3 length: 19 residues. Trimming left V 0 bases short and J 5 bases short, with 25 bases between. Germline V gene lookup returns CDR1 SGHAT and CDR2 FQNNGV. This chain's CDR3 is CASSLDRVGTGIGSETQYF. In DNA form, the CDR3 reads TGTGCCAGCAGCTTAGATCGGGTCGGAACGGGGATCGGTTCGGAGACCCAGTACTTC.

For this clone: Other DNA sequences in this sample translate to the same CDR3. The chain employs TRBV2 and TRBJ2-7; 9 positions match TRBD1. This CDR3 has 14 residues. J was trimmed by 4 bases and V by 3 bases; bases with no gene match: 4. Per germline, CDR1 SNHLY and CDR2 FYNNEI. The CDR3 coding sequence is TGTGCCAGCAGTGATCAGGGACAGGGATACGAGCAGTACTTC. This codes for CASSDQGQGYEQYF.